The clone carrying this TCR beta chain was counted a few times. This entry belongs to a study of CD4 and CD8 cells across lung adenocarcinoma regions. TCRdb reprocessed the PCR reads via MiXCR and lists one record per CDR3 protein. The sample has around 25,000 distinct CDR3 sequences; about 50% are singletons. The source material was CD4+ T cells from the center of a lung tumor. The receptor comes from a male donor with lung adenocarcinoma. The CD4 and CD8 labels of this study may be unreliable.

The CDR3 here is CASSQDLGQDNEQFF. Written as DNA, the CDR3 is TGTGCCAGCAGCCAAGATCTCGGCCAAGACAATGAGCAGTTCTTC. The rearrangement joins TRBV4-2 to TRBJ2-1; D remains unclear. Trimming took off 0 bases at V and 5 bases at J, with 11 bases between the two ends. The germline V gene has CDR1 LGHNA and CDR2 YNFKEQ. This CDR3 region has 15 residues.